A selection of T cell receptor beta chains follows, all from one sample in a study of T cell responses to AZD1222 COVID-19 vaccine. Profiling relied on immunoSEQ multiplex PCR, and the TCRdb table lists in-frame clones only, not all of them. The top ten hold 5.4% of the sample, which has 130,000 to 150,000 clones, roughly 90% seen once. The sample consisted of peripheral blood, taken 28 days after the second dose of the MenACWY control vaccine. The receptors stem from an adult who received the MenACWY meningococcal vaccine as a control. Each CDR3 is given with its conserved first and last residue. D genes are given only for firm matches. The size entry is marked missing in some rows and otherwise reads once, few, many or a size class.

clone_size j_call d_call v_call cdr3_aa cdr3_nt
. TRBJ2-3 . TRBV19 CASSMGPSTDTQYF TGTGCCAGTAGTATGGGGCCGAGCACAGATACGCAGTATTTT
. TRBJ2-5 TRBD2 TRBV7-2 CASDTGLASSGTQYF TGTGCCAGCGACACGGGACTAGCGTCTTCGGGGACCCAGTACTTC
. TRBJ1-1 TRBD1 TRBV5-6 CASSLGQGAFF TGTGCCAGCAGCTTGGGACAGGGGGCTTTCTTT
. TRBJ1-1 . TRBV5-6 CASSFLSNTEAFF TGTGCCAGCAGCTTCTTGTCGAACACTGAAGCTTTCTTT
. TRBJ2-4 TRBD1 TRBV5-1 CASSLEGAGGLFNIQYF TGCGCCAGCAGCTTGGAGGGGGCGGGCGGACTCTTTAACATTCAGTACTTC
. TRBJ1-6 . TRBV27 CASRWAMSSYNSPLHF TGTGCCAGCAGATGGGCGATGAGCTCCTATAATTCACCCCTCCACTTT
. TRBJ2-2 . TRBV14 CASSQVDLATGELFF TGTGCCAGCAGCCAAGTCGACTTGGCCACCGGGGAGCTGTTTTTT
few TRBJ1-1 . TRBV6-1 CASSEKGNTEAFF TGTGCCAGCAGTGAAAAGGGTAACACTGAAGCTTTCTTT
. TRBJ1-1 . TRBV11-2 CASSGAMNTEAFF TGTGCCAGCAGCGGTGCCATGAACACTGAAGCTTTCTTT
. TRBJ2-7 . TRBV14 CASSQGQVVGYEQYF TGTGCCAGCAGCCAAGGGCAGGTCGTGGGATACGAGCAGTACTTC
. TRBJ2-7 . TRBV29-1 CSVVTRSSYEQYF TGCAGCGTTGTTACGAGGAGCTCCTACGAGCAGTACTTC
once TRBJ1-2 . TRBV3-1/TRBV3-2 CASSHQKGQGLF TGTGCCAGCAGCCATCAAAAGGGGCAGGGACTCTTC
. TRBJ2-7 TRBD1 TRBV28 CASSLTGQGNEQYF TGTGCCAGCAGTTTAACGGGACAGGGCAACGAGCAGTACTTC
. TRBJ1-1 . TRBV6-2/TRBV6-3 CASSYSFRGEYTEAFF TGTGCCAGCAGTTACTCGTTTCGGGGGGAGTACACTGAAGCTTTCTTT
. TRBJ2-7 TRBD2 TRBV6-5 CASSRTSGSSGEQYF TGTGCCAGCAGTCGGACTAGCGGGAGTTCGGGCGAGCAGTACTTC
. TRBJ2-1 TRBD1 TRBV11-2 CASSSIRGYNEQFF TGTGCCAGCAGCTCTATCAGGGGGTACAATGAGCAGTTCTTC
. TRBJ2-5 . TRBV6-5 CASSYDGYETQYF TGTGCCAGCAGTTACGATGGTTACGAGACCCAGTACTTC
. TRBJ1-3 . TRBV28 CASSRPGRRRDTIYF TGTGCCAGCAGTCGTCCGGGACGGCGGAGGGACACCATATATTTT
. TRBJ1-2 . TRBV6-1 CASSPNYGYTF TGTGCCAGCAGCCCTAACTATGGCTACACCTTC
. TRBJ1-1 . TRBV6-5 CASRSGGRSTEAFF TGTGCCAGCAGATCCGGGGGCAGGAGCACTGAAGCTTTCTTT
. TRBJ1-6 . TRBV5-1 CASSFGDNSPLHF TGCGCCAGCAGCTTCGGGGATAATTCACCCCTCCACTTT
. TRBJ1-1 . TRBV6-2/TRBV6-3 CASSSGRENTEAFF TGTGCCAGCAGTTCGGGACGGGAGAACACTGAAGCTTTCTTT
. TRBJ1-3 . TRBV10-3 CAISDSGGSGNTIYF TGTGCCATCAGTGACTCGGGGGGCTCTGGAAACACCATATATTTT
. TRBJ1-2 . TRBV28 CASSPGGGNYGYTF TGTGCCAGCAGTCCCGGGGGGGGAAACTATGGCTACACCTTC
. TRBJ2-3 . TRBV7-8 CASNELSADTQYF TGTGCCAGCAACGAGCTATCCGCAGATACGCAGTATTTT
. TRBJ2-3 TRBD2 TRBV11-2 CASSPPSGRGTDTQYF TGTGCCAGCAGCCCCCCTAGCGGGAGAGGGACAGATACGCAGTATTTT
. TRBJ1-2 . TRBV30 CAWSAGADGYTF TGTGCCTGGAGTGCAGGGGCGGATGGCTACACCTTC
. TRBJ2-1 TRBD2 TRBV6-5 CASSSWTSGYNEQFF TGTGCCAGCAGTTCCTGGACTAGCGGGTACAATGAGCAGTTCTTC
. TRBJ2-6 . TRBV28 CASSLLGRSGANVLTF TGTGCCAGCAGTTTATTGGGTCGTTCTGGGGCCAACGTCCTGACTTTC
once TRBJ2-2 . TRBV6-1 CASSGGFRVDTGELFF TGTGCCAGCAGTGGGGGTTTTAGGGTTGACACCGGGGAGCTGTTTTTT
. TRBJ2-7 TRBD2 TRBV6-1 CASSDGLTRGAYEQYF TGTGCCAGCAGTGACGGCCTCACGCGGGGGGCCTACGAGCAGTACTTC
. TRBJ1-5 . TRBV4-3 CASSPHINQPQHF TGCGCCAGCAGCCCTCATATCAATCAGCCCCAGCATTTT